One sample yielded the 18 T cell receptor beta chains listed below, sequenced in a study of OX40 agonist ivuxolimab in advanced cancers. Clones were sequenced by immunoSEQ multiplex PCR, and TCRdb holds only the in-frame ones, with some missing. The sample holds 26,000 or so clones, 84% seen once. Sequenced here: CD4+ or CD8+ T cells sorted from blood, sampled in a trial of the OX40 agonist ivuxolimab. These receptors came from an adult with an advanced solid tumor such as melanoma, head and neck, liver or kidney cancer.

CDR3 amino acids: CASSDGPDAITF. In nucleotides, the CDR3 is TGTGCCAGCAGTGATGGGCCGGATGCGATTACCTTC. This chain uses TRBV2 with TRBJ1-2; D uncertain. The CDR3 is 12 residues long. V dropped 3 bases and J dropped 14 bases, with 16 bases sitting between them. CDR1 and CDR2 (germline): SNHLY, FYNNEI.

This clone is judged medium-sized. CDR3 amino acids: CASYRGNTIYF. CDR3 in DNA: TGTGCCAGCTACAGAGGAAACACCATATATTTT. The genes are TRBV6-6 and TRBJ1-3; no reliable D call. The CDR3 is made up of 11 amino acids. V was cut by 8 bases and J by 4 bases, with 6 bases left in between. The germline V gene has CDR1 MNHNY and CDR2 SVGAGI (reference sequence).

V gene TRBV20-1 combines with J gene TRBJ2-7; maybe TRBD2 (5 bases). The CDR3 is 11 residues long. The germline V gene has CDR1 DFQATT and CDR2 SNEGSKA (reference sequence). V was trimmed by 3 bases and J by 5 bases, leaving 8 bases between them. CDR3 sequence: CSARTGNEQYF. DNA for the CDR3: TGCAGTGCTAGGACGGGGAACGAGCAGTACTTC.

V is TRBV29-1 and J is TRBJ2-2, with a tentative D call TRBD1 (6 bases). Germline V gene sequence: CDR1 SQVTM, CDR2 ANQGSEA. Trimming took off 6 bases at V and 6 bases at J, with 20 bases between the two ends. The CDR3 extends over 15 amino acids. The CDR3 DNA follows: TGCAGCGTCTTTAGTCTACAGGGCCTCGCCGGGGAGCTGTTTTTT. It translates to CSVFSLQGLAGELFF.

The genes are TRBV5-1 and TRBJ2-7, with D perhaps matching TRBD2 (6 bases). Trimming removed 6 bases from V and 0 bases from J, with 13 bases in between. The germline gives CDR1 SGHRS, CDR2 YFSETQ. The CDR3 runs 14 residues. In nucleotides, the CDR3 is TGCGCCAGCACCACCGGGACTGGCTCCTACGAGCAGTACTTC. Amino acid sequence: CASTTGTGSYEQYF. Supplemented by reference TRBV5-1 and TRBJ2-7, the full variable domain reads KAGVTQTPRYLIKTRGQQVTLSCSPISGHRSVSWYQQTPGQGLQFLFEYFSETQRNKGNFPGRFSGRQFSNSRSEMNVSTLELGDSALYLCASTTGTGSYEQYFGPGTRLTVT.

The chain employs TRBV19 and TRBJ1-3; D ambiguous. The CDR3 length is 13 residues. Trimming left V 3 bases short and J 2 bases short, with 5 bases between. In germline, CDR1 is LNHDA, CDR2 SQIVND (reference sequence). CDR3 coding DNA: TGTGCCAGTAGTATCTCCCCTGGAAACACCATATATTTT. Its protein product is CASSISPGNTIYF.

The V call is TRBV19, the J call TRBJ2-7, with TRBD1 identical over 9 bases. CDR1 LNHDA and CDR2 SQIVND come from the germline V gene (reference sequence). V trimming: 2 bases; J trimming: 3 bases; junction bases outside the gene matches: 5. This CDR3 spans 15 amino acids. CDR3 sequence reads: CASSINTGGFYEQYF. The CDR3 coding sequence is TGTGCCAGTAGTATAAATACAGGGGGCTTCTACGAGCAGTACTTC.

The CDR3 sequence: CASTYSGISTDTQYF. For the CDR3, the DNA is TGTGCCAGCACTTACTCAGGTATTAGCACAGATACGCAGTATTTT. This sequence joins TRBV11-3 and TRBJ2-3; D uncertain. The germline V gene has CDR1 SGHNT and CDR2 YENEEA. Deletions cut 7 bases from V and 0 bases from J, with 14 bases between. The CDR3 has 15 residues.

V and J are TRBV7-9 and TRBJ1-4, with 8 bases matching TRBD1. V was pared by 5 bases and J by 7 bases, with 6 bases of the junction left unmatched. Looked up from germline, CDR1 is SEHNR and CDR2 is FQNEAQ (reference sequence). The CDR3 runs 14 residues. CDR3 region: CASSKTGGREKLFF. In DNA form, the CDR3 reads TGTGCCAGCAGCAAAACAGGGGGACGTGAAAAACTGTTTTTT.

This chain joins TRBV11-1 and TRBJ2-7; maybe TRBD1 (6 bases). Deletions cut 1 base from V and 4 bases from J, with 8 bases between. Germline CDR1 reads SGHAT; CDR2 reads FQDESV (reference sequence). The CDR3 consists of 13 residues. The CDR3 DNA is TGTGCCAGCAGCTTAGGAGGGGGATACGAGCAGTACTTC. Protein sequence: CASSLGGGYEQYF.

The rearrangement uses TRBV4-3 and TRBJ1-1, with unresolved D. The germline V and J ends were trimmed by 0 bases and 6 bases, with 8 bases remaining between them. CDR1 LGHNA and CDR2 YSLEER come from the germline V gene. The CDR3 runs 13 residues. CDR3 nucleotide sequence: TGCGCCAGCAGCCAAGATCAAGGGTCTGAAGCTTTCTTT. Its translation is CASSQDQGSEAFF.

The chain joins TRBV6-4 to TRBJ2-2; tentatively, D is TRBD2 (6 bases). Trimming shortened V by 3 bases and J by 6 bases, and 14 bases separated the two germline ends. The CDR3 is 15 residues long. Germline V gives CDR1 MRHNA, CDR2 SNTAGT. The CDR3 nucleotides read TGTGCCAGCAGTGATCAGGGAGGAACGGCCGGGGAGCTGTTTTTT. Its translation: CASSDQGGTAGELFF.

The chain recombines TRBV7-9 with TRBJ2-7, with a weak D call TRBD1 (5 bases). In germline, CDR1 is SEHNR, CDR2 FQNEAQ (reference sequence). CDR3 size: 15 residues. Between the trimmed V and J ends, which lost 5 bases and 3 bases, there was a span of 17 bases. The CDR3 sequence: CASSPGHGIDYEQYF. CDR3 sequence (DNA): TGTGCCAGCAGCCCCGGACACGGAATTGACTACGAGCAGTACTTC.

This chain connects TRBV4-2 to TRBJ2-1; unclear D gene. The germline V and J ends were trimmed by 0 bases and 2 bases, with 11 bases remaining between them. The CDR3 runs 16 residues. CDR1 is LGHNA, CDR2 YNFKEQ, per germline. The CDR3 nucleotides are TGTGCCAGCAGCCAAGAAGAGCGAGAGGCCTACAATGAGCAGTTCTTC. It encodes CASSQEEREAYNEQFF.

The V and J genes are TRBV9 and TRBJ2-7, with 9 nucleotides matching TRBD2. Trimming took 2 bases from V and 2 from J; bases not matched to a gene: 5. This CDR3 has 15 amino acids. Germline V CDR1 and CDR2: SGDLS, YYNGEE. In DNA form, the CDR3 reads TGTGCCAGCAGCGTTACTAGCGGGCCACCCTACGAGCAGTACTTC. Translating gives CASSVTSGPPYEQYF.

This clone occurred once. V is TRBV7-8 and J is TRBJ2-1; 8 positions match TRBD2. Trimming removed 5 bases from V and 10 bases from J; junction bases left unmatched: 10. Germline V gene lookup returns CDR1 SGHVS and CDR2 FQNEAQ. The CDR3 is 14 residues long. The CDR3 DNA reads as TGTGCCAGCAGCCCCGGGGGGGCACGGGAAGAGCAGTTCTTC. This sequence encodes CASSPGGAREEQFF.

The chain uses TRBV5-4 and TRBJ1-1; no clear D gene. The length of the CDR3 is 14 residues. In germline, CDR1 is SGHNT, CDR2 YYREEE (reference sequence). Trimming left V 0 bases short and J 6 bases short, with 12 bases between. In DNA, the CDR3 is TGTGCCAGCAGCTTGGTGGGAGGGCAAGCTGAAGCTTTCTTT. It encodes CASSLVGGQAEAFF.

The rearrangement joins TRBV19 to TRBJ2-1; tentative D call: TRBD2 (6 bases). The CDR3 consists of 13 residues. The V gene lost 3 bases and the J gene lost 7 bases, with 10 bases spanning the gap. Germline V CDR1 and CDR2: LNHDA, SQIVND (reference sequence). CDR3 DNA: TGTGCCAGTAGTATCGGACTATCGAATGAGCAGTTCTTC. Translation: CASSIGLSNEQFF.